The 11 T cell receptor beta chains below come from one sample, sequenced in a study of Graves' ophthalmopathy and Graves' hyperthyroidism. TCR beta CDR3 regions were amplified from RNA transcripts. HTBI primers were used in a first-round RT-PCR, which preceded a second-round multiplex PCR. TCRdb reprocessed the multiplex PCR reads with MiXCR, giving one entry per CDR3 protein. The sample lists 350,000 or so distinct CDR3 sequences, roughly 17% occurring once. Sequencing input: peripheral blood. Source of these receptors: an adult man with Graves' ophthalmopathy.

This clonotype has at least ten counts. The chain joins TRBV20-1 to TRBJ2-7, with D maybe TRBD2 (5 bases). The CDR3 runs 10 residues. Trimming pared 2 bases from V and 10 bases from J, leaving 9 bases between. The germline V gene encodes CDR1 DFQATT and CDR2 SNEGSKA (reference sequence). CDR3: CSARILDQYF. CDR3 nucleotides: TGCAGTGCTAGAATACTAGACCAGTACTTC.

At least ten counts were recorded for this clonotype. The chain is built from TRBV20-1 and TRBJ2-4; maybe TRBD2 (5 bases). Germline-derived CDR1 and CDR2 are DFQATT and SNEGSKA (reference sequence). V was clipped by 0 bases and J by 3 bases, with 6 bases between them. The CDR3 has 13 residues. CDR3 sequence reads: CSAREEDKNIQYF. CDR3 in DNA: TGCAGTGCTAGAGAGGAGGACAAAAACATTCAGTACTTC.

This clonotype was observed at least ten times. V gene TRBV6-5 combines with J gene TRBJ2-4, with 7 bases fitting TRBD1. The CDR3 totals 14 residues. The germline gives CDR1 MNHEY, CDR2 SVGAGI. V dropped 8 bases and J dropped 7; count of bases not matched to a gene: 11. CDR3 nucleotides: TGTGCCAGCTCACGCGAGACAGGGTCCAACATTCAGTACTTC. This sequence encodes CASSRETGSNIQYF.

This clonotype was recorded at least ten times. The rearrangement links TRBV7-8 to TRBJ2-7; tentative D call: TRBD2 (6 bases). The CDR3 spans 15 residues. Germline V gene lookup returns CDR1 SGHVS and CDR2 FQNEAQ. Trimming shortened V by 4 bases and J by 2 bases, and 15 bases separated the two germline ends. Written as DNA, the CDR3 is TGTGCCAGCAGCTCCCTTAGCGGAAATACCTACGAGCAGTACTTC. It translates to CASSSLSGNTYEQYF.

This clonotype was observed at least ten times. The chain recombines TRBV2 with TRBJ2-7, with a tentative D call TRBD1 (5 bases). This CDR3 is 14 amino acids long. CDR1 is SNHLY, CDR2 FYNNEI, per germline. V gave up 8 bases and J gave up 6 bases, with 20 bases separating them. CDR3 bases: TGTGCCAGCCTCCCCTTAGGACAAAAAACCGAGCAGTACTTC. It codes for CASLPLGQKTEQYF.

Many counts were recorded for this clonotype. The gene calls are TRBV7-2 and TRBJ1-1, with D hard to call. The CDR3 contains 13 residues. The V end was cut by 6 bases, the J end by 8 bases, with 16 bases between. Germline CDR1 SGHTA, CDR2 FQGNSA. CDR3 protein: CASRPNWAGEAFF. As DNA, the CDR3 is TGTGCCAGCAGGCCTAACTGGGCGGGGGAAGCTTTCTTT.

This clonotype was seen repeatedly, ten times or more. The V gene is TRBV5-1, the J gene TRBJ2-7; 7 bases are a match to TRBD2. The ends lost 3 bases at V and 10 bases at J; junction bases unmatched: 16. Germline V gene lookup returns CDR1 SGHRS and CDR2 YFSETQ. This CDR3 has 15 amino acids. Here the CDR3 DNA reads TGCGCCAGCAGCTCCTCGGCGGGAGCCGGCTCAGCCCAGTACTTC. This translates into CASSSSAGAGSAQYF. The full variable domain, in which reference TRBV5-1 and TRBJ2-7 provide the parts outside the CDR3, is KAGVTQTPRYLIKTRGQQVTLSCSPISGHRSVSWYQQTPGQGLQFLFEYFSETQRNKGNFPGRFSGRQFSNSRSEMNVSTLELGDSALYLCASSSSAGAGSAQYFGPGTRLTVT.

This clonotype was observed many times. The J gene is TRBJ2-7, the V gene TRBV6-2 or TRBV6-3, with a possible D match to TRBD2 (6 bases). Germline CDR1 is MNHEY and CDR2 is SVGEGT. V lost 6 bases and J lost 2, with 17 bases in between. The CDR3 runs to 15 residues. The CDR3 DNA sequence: TGTGCCAGCAGAGACGCCAGGGAGGCCCCCTACGAGCAGTACTTC. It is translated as CASRDAREAPYEQYF.

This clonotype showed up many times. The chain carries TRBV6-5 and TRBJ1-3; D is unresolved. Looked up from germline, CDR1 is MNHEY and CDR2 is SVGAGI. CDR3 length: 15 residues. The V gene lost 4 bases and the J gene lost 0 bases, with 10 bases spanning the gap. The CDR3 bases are TGTGCCAGCAGTTCCAAGGGCCACTCTGGAAACACCATATATTTT. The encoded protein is CASSSKGHSGNTIYF.

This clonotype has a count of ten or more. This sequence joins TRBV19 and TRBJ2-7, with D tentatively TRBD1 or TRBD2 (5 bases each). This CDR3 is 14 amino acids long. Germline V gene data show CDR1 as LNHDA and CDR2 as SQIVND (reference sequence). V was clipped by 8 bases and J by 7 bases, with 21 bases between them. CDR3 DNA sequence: TGTGCCAGTGCACGGGACCCTAGGCTTTCGGAGCAGTACTTC. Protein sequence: CASARDPRLSEQYF.

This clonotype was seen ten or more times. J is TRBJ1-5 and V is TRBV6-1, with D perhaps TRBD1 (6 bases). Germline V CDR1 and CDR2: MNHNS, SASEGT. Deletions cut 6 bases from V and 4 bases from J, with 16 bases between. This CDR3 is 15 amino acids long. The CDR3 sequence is CASSEQGQGNQPQHF. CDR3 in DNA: TGTGCCAGCAGCGAACAGGGCCAGGGGAATCAGCCCCAGCATTTT.